Below are 19 T cell receptor beta chains sequenced from a single sample in a study of blood T cell repertoires in COVID-19. Sequencing was performed with immunoSEQ multiplex PCR; in TCRdb, only in-frame clones are kept and a portion is missing. The sample contains some 100,000 clones, less than 85% of which appear only once. The specimen was peripheral blood. The receptors were gathered from a woman aged 55 to 70 with acute or convalescent COVID-19.

J is TRBJ1-2 and V is TRBV11-2; the match to TRBD1 covers 8 bases. Germline values: CDR1 SGHAT, CDR2 FQNNGV. The J segment lost 6 bases and the V segment lost 1 base, leaving 19 bases of the junction unmatched. The CDR3 consists of 19 residues. CDR3 loop: CASSLVYVRAGGSPDGYTF. The CDR3 DNA sequence: TGTGCCAGCAGCTTAGTTTATGTCCGGGCAGGGGGCTCGCCTGATGGCTACACCTTC.

The J gene is TRBJ2-6, the V gene TRBV7-2, with 9 nucleotides matching TRBD1. The germline CDR1 and CDR2 sequences are SGHTA and FQGNSA. The CDR3 runs to 18 residues. V dropped 5 bases and J dropped 0; count of bases not matched to a gene: 8. CDR3 DNA: TGTGCCAGCAGCCATATTGGGACAGGGAACTCTGGGGCCAACGTCCTGACTTTC. Amino acid sequence: CASSHIGTGNSGANVLTF.

This clone showed up just once. This chain uses TRBV2 with TRBJ1-2; 8 nucleotides match TRBD1. Germline trimming cut 4 bases from V and 6 bases from J; bases unmatched to any gene: 7. Germline lookup yields CDR1 SNHLY and CDR2 FYNNEI. CDR3 length: 14 amino acids. CDR3 in DNA: TGTGCCAGCAGTGCCCTGACAGGGGTTAATGGCTACACCTTC. It is translated as CASSALTGVNGYTF.

This chain connects TRBV3-1 (or the pseudogene TRBV3-2) to TRBJ2-7; no definite D call. In germline, CDR1 is LGHDT, CDR2 YNNKEL (reference sequence). The CDR3 has 13 amino acids. V shed 0 bases and J shed 6 bases, with 9 bases lying between them. The CDR3 loop is CASSQERIAEQYF. For the CDR3, the DNA is TGTGCCAGCAGCCAAGAGAGGATTGCCGAGCAGTACTTC.

This clone was counted a few times. The chain combines TRBV11-2 with TRBJ2-5; 11 bases align to TRBD1. Trimming cost V 6 bases and J 4 bases; bases outside gene matches: 13. This CDR3 comprises 17 residues. Looked up from germline, CDR1 is SGHAT and CDR2 is FQNNGV. CDR3 sequence reads: CASSFYWDRGVRETQYF. The CDR3 DNA sequence: TGTGCCAGCAGTTTCTATTGGGACAGGGGGGTCCGAGAGACCCAGTACTTC.

V and J are TRBV10-3 and TRBJ1-4; 10 bases line up with TRBD1. This CDR3 spans 14 amino acids. J was trimmed by 7 bases and V by 3 bases; bases with no gene match: 2. CDR1 is ENHRY, CDR2 SYGVKD, per germline. The CDR3 here is CAISEWDRGEKLFF. CDR3 sequence (DNA): TGTGCCATCAGTGAATGGGACAGGGGTGAAAAACTGTTTTTT.

This sequence joins TRBV6-5 and TRBJ1-1, with 7 bases aligning to TRBD1. The germline V gene encodes CDR1 MNHEY and CDR2 SVGAGI. This CDR3 comprises 15 residues. Trimming removed 7 bases from V and 3 bases from J; junction bases left unmatched: 11. The CDR3 DNA reads as TGTGCCAGCAACGATCACCGGGACAGCCACACTGAAGCTTTCTTT. This gives the protein CASNDHRDSHTEAFF.

In DNA form, the CDR3 reads TGTGCCAGCAGTGAAGCCAGCTACAATGAGCAGTTCTTC. It specifies CASSEASYNEQFF. This sequence joins TRBV6-1 and TRBJ2-1; D is uncertain. Germline CDR1 reads MNHNS; CDR2 reads SASEGT. Trimming shortened V by 0 bases and J by 3 bases, and 3 bases separated the two germline ends. The CDR3 has 13 residues.

The chain combines TRBV12-3 or TRBV12-4 with TRBJ2-7; D is unclear. V was trimmed by 4 bases and J by 1 base, leaving 5 bases between them. This CDR3 region has 12 residues. CDR3 DNA sequence: TGTGCCAGCAGTTCAGTGTCCTACGAGCAGTACTTC. Translating gives CASSSVSYEQYF.

J is TRBJ2-7 and V is TRBV10-2; D unclear. In germline, CDR1 is WSHSY, CDR2 SAAADI. Between the trimmed V and J ends, which lost 3 bases and 4 bases, there was a span of 16 bases. The CDR3 extends over 15 amino acids. The chain's CDR3 is CASSDEPGYSYEQYF. For the CDR3, the DNA is TGCGCCAGCAGTGATGAGCCGGGTTATTCTTACGAGCAGTACTTC.

This clone was detected a few times. This chain joins TRBV5-1 and TRBJ2-3; 7 nucleotides agree with TRBD2. Germline trimming cut 7 bases from V and 0 bases from J; bases unmatched to any gene: 8. The germline V gene has CDR1 SGHRS and CDR2 YFSETQ. CDR3 length equals 15 residues. CDR3 in DNA: TGCGCCAGCCGAAATGAGCGGGGAAGCACAGATACGCAGTATTTT. This encodes CASRNERGSTDTQYF. The full variable domain, with the rest looked up from reference TRBV5-1 and TRBJ2-3, is KAGVTQTPRYLIKTRGQQVTLSCSPISGHRSVSWYQQTPGQGLQFLFEYFSETQRNKGNFPGRFSGRQFSNSRSEMNVSTLELGDSALYLCASRNERGSTDTQYFGPGTRLTVL.

CDR3 in DNA: TGTGCCAGCAGTCCGGGACTAAGCACAGATACGCAGTATTTT. It specifies CASSPGLSTDTQYF. This chain joins TRBV6-6 and TRBJ2-3; 7 bases agree with TRBD2. V shed 5 bases, J shed 0 bases, and the junction held 2 bases outside the gene matches. From germline, CDR1 is MNHNY and CDR2 SVGAGI (reference sequence). CDR3 length: 14 residues.

The V call is TRBV5-5, the J call TRBJ2-5; D is possibly TRBD1 (5 bases). CDR3 size: 15 residues. Germline V lookup: CDR1 SGHKS, CDR2 YYEKEE (reference sequence). V lost 5 bases to trimming and J lost 2 bases, with 16 bases between them. CDR3 in amino acids: CASRTDQFPQETQYF. The CDR3 DNA reads TGTGCCAGCAGGACAGATCAATTCCCACAAGAGACCCAGTACTTC.

The genes are TRBV9 and TRBJ2-1; the D gene is possibly TRBD2 (6 bases). Germline CDR1 and CDR2: SGDLS and YYNGEE. This CDR3 spans 12 amino acids. Trimming stripped 1 base from V and 10 bases from J, with 9 bases between. In DNA, the CDR3 is TGTGCCAGCAGCGTATGGGCGGGGGAGCAGTTCTTC. This gives the protein CASSVWAGEQFF.

The chain couples TRBV28 to TRBJ1-2, with a tentative D call TRBD1 (5 bases). The CDR3 totals 13 residues. The germline gives CDR1 MDHEN, CDR2 SYDVKM. Between the trimmed V and J ends, which lost 3 bases and 5 bases, there was a span of 10 bases. This CDR3 is CASSFPGDYGYTF. In DNA form, the CDR3 reads TGTGCCAGCAGTTTTCCGGGGGATTATGGCTACACCTTC.

The V and J genes are TRBV4-3 and TRBJ1-1; tentative D call: TRBD1 (5 bases). This CDR3 is 15 amino acids long. Germline CDR1 is LGHNA and CDR2 is YSLEER. V was clipped by 0 bases and J by 0 bases, with 8 bases between them. In nucleotides, the CDR3 is TGCGCCAGCAGCCAAGAAGGGGATATGAACACTGAAGCTTTCTTT. Translating it yields CASSQEGDMNTEAFF.

This clone is a singleton in its sample. The genes are TRBV7-9 and TRBJ2-5; D ambiguous. This CDR3 spans 14 amino acids. V was pared by 1 base and J by 3 bases, with 9 bases between. Germline values: CDR1 SEHNR, CDR2 FQNEAQ (reference sequence). In DNA, the CDR3 is TGTGCCAGCAGCTTAGGCGTGGCGGAAGAGACCCAGTACTTC. Its translation: CASSLGVAEETQYF.

This clone was recorded only once. The rearrangement joins TRBV19 to TRBJ1-5, with a possible D match to TRBD1 (5 bases). Trimming left V 6 bases short and J 6 bases short, with 12 bases between. Germline CDR1 and CDR2: LNHDA and SQIVND (reference sequence). This CDR3 comprises 13 residues. The CDR3 spells CASSLQGGQPQHF. CDR3 nucleotide sequence: TGTGCCAGTAGCCTGCAGGGAGGTCAGCCCCAGCATTTT.

V usage is TRBV27 and J usage is TRBJ2-7; D is uncertain. The CDR3 is 13 amino acids. The V end was cut by 2 bases, the J end by 4 bases, with 9 bases between. CDR1 is MNHEY, CDR2 SMNVEV, per germline (reference sequence). This chain's CDR3 is CASSLGRRYEQYF. The DNA for the CDR3 is TGTGCCAGCAGTTTAGGCAGGCGATACGAGCAGTACTTC.